Below, one T cell receptor beta chain is given with its context. Deep-level settings were used for running the assay. Clones were sequenced by immunoSEQ multiplex PCR, and TCRdb holds only the in-frame ones, with some missing. The sample comprises over 400,000 clones, 81% of which are singletons, and 10% to 15% rests with the top ten. The source of the sample is a study of shared clonotypes between healthy human individuals. V was shortened by 3 bases and J by 9 bases, with 10 bases between the two germline ends. The V gene's germline CDR1 is SGHTA and CDR2 FQGNSA. The CDR3 has 12 amino acids. This sequence was found in a woman in her thirties or forties in good health. Some clones in this sample may be carry-over from other donors' samples. The chain employs TRBV7-2 and TRBJ2-3, with D unresolved. The source material was PBMCs. CDR3 protein: CASSFTPPTQYF. CDR3 nucleotide sequence: TGTGCCAGCAGCTTCACACCCCCCACGCAGTATTTT.